This entry is about one T cell receptor beta chain. This sample was taken from a study of blood T cell repertoires in COVID-19. Background on the study: Specimens from acute and convalescent COVID-19 originated in the United States, Italy and Spain.

The V end lost 2 bases, the J end lost 2 bases, and 14 bases lay between the germline ends. Germline lookup yields CDR1 LNHDA and CDR2 SQIVND (reference sequence). This CDR3 has 16 amino acids. Assay used: immunoSEQ multiplex PCR; TCRdb lists only in-frame clones, some missing. The top ten hold around 11% of the sample, which has roughly 250,000 clones, approximately 78% seen once. The TCR originated in a woman aged 55-70 years with active or convalescent COVID-19. The chain combines TRBV19 with TRBJ2-3, with D maybe TRBD1 (6 bases). Sequenced: peripheral blood. Written as DNA, the CDR3 is TGTGCCAGTAGTATACGTAACAGGGCCCCCACAGATACGCAGTATTTT. This codes for CASSIRNRAPTDTQYF.